This T cell receptor (beta chain) was documented in a study of OX40 agonist ivuxolimab in advanced cancers. Study in general: Ivuxolimab, an antibody that agonizes OX40 (CD134), was administered to the patients. Recorded diagnoses for dose-escalation patients were hepatocellular carcinoma, melanoma, renal cell or head and neck cancer. Three patients, one with hepatocellular carcinoma and two with cutaneous melanoma, achieved partial responses.

Using immunoSEQ multiplex PCR, the repertoire was profiled, and TCRdb retains in-frame clones only, with some absent. The data show more than 15,000 clones, about three quarters seen once. As regards this clone: Its antigen is not known. A far larger clone is one nucleotide away, so this likely arose from a read error.

Study results and caveats: Certain nonresponding patients likewise had low normalized T-cell clonal expansion.

Germline values: CDR1 LGHNT, CDR2 FRNRAP. The CDR3 consists of 15 residues. The rearrangement links TRBV12-5 to TRBJ2-1, with 7 bases that match TRBD2. The sample was CD4+ or CD8+ T cells sorted from blood, taken in a trial of the OX40 agonist ivuxolimab. The clonotype comes from an adult with an advanced solid tumor such as melanoma, head and neck, liver or kidney cancer. The CDR3 DNA reads as TGTGCTTGTGGCCCCCGCGCGGGGGCCTACAATGAGCAGTTCTTC. Residues: CACGPRAGAYNEQFF. Complete variable domain (other parts from reference TRBV12-5 and TRBJ2-1): DARVTQTPRHKVTEMGQEVTMRCQPILGHNTVFWYRQTMMQGLELLAYFRNRAPLDDSGMPKDRFSAEMPDATLATLKIQPSEPRDSAVYFCACGPRAGAYNEQFFGPGTRLTVL.